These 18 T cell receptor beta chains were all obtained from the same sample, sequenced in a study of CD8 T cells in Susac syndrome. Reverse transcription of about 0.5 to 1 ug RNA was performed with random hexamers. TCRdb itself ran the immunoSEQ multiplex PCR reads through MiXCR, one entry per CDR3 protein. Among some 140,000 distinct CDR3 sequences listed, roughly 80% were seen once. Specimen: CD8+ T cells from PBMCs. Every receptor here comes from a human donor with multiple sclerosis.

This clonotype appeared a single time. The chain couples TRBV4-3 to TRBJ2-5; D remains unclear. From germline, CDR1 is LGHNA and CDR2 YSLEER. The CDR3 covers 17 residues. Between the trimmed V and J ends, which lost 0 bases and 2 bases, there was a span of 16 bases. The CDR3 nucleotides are TGCGCCAGCAGCCAAGAGGTCTGGCGCGGAACTCAAGAGACCCAGTACTTC. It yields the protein CASSQEVWRGTQETQYF.

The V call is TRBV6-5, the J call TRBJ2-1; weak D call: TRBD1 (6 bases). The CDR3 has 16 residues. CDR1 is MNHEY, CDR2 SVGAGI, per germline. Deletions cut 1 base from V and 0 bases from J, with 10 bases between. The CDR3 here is CASSYWTVSSYNEQFF. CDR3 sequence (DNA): TGTGCCAGCAGTTACTGGACAGTAAGCTCCTACAATGAGCAGTTCTTC.

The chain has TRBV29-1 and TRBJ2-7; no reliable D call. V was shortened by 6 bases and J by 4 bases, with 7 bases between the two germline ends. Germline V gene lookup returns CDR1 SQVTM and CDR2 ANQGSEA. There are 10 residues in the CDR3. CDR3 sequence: CSVGDYEQYF. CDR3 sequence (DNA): TGCAGCGTCGGCGATTACGAGCAGTACTTC.

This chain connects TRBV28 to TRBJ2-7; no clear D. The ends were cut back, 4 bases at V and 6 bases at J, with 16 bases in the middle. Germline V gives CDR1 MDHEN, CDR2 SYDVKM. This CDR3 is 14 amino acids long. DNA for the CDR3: TGTGCCAGCAGTTCCCATAACGGCCACCTCGAGCAGTACGTC. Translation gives CASSSHNGHLEQYV.

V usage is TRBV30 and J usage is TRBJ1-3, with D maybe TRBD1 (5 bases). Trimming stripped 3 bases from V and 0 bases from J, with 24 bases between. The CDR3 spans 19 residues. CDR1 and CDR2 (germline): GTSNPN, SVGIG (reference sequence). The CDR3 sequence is CAWRGSTTGPQLSGNTIYF. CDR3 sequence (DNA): TGTGCCTGGAGAGGGTCTACCACGGGACCGCAACTCTCTGGAAACACCATATATTTT.

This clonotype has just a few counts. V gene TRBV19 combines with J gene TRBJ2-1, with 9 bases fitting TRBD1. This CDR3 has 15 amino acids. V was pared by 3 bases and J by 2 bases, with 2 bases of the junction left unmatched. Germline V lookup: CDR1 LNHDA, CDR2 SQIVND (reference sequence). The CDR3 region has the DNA TGTGCCAGTAGTATCGGGACAGGGCCCTACAATGAGCAGTTCTTC. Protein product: CASSIGTGPYNEQFF. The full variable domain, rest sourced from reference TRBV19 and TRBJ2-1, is DGGITQSPKYLFRKEGQNVTLSCEQNLNHDAMYWYRQDPGQGLRLIYYSQIVNDFQKGDIAEGYSVSREKKESFPLTVTSAQKNPTAFYLCASSIGTGPYNEQFFGPGTRLTVL.

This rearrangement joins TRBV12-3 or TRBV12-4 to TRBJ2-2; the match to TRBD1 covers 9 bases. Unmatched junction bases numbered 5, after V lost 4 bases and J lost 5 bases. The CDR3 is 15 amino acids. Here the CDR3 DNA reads TGTGCCAGCAGTTCTGGGACAGGGATGACCGGGGAGCTGTTTTTT. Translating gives CASSSGTGMTGELFF.

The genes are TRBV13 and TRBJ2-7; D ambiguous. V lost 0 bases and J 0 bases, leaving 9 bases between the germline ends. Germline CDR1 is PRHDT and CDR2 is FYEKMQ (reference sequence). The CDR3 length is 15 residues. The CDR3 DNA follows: TGTGCCAGCAGCTTAGGCCGTGGGGTCTCCTACGAGCAGTACTTC. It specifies CASSLGRGVSYEQYF. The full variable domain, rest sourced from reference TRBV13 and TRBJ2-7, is AAGVIQSPRHLIKEKRETATLKCYPIPRHDTVYWYQQGPGQDPQFLISFYEKMQSDKGSIPDRFSAQQFSDYHSELNMSSLELGDSALYFCASSLGRGVSYEQYFGPGTRLTVT.

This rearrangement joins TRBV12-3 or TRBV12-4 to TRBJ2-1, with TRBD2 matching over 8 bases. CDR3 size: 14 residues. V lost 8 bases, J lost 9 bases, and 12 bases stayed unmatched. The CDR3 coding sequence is TGTGCCAGCGGGATAGCGGGATTCGCGGCTGAGCAGTTCTTC. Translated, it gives CASGIAGFAAEQFF.

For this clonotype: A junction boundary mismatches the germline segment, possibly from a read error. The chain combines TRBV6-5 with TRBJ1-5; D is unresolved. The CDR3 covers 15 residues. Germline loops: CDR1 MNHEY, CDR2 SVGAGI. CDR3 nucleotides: TGTGTCAGCAGTTACTCTTCGGGGAGCAATCAGCCCCAGCATTTT. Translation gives CVSSYSSGSNQPQHF.

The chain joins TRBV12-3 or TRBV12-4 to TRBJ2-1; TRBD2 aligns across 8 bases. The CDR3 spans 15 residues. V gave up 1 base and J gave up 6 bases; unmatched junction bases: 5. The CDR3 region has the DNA TGTGCCAGCAGTTTAGGCGGGGGGATTCGCAATGAGCAGTTCTTC. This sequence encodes CASSLGGGIRNEQFF.

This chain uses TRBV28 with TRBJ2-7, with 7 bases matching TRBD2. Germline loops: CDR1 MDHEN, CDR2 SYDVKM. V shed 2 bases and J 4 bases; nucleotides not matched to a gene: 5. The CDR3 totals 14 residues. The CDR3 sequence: CASSLAGEGYEQYF. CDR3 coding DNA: TGTGCCAGCAGTTTAGCGGGGGAGGGATACGAGCAGTACTTC.

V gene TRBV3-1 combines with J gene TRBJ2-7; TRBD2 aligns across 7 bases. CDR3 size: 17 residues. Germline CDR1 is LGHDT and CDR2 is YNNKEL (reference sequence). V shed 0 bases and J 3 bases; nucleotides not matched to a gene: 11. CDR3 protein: CASSQDWGAGLFYEQYF. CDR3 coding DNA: TGTGCCAGCAGCCAAGATTGGGGAGCGGGACTCTTCTACGAGCAGTACTTC.

As DNA, the CDR3 is TGTGCCAGCAGTTACTCGATTCTAGCGGGACCAGATACGCAGTATTTT. Protein: CASSYSILAGPDTQYF. The chain is built from TRBV6-2 or TRBV6-3 and TRBJ2-3, with 9 bases aligning to TRBD2. V shed 0 bases, J shed 4 bases, and the junction held 5 bases outside the gene matches. The germline gives CDR1 MNHEY, CDR2 SVGEGT. This CDR3 comprises 16 residues.

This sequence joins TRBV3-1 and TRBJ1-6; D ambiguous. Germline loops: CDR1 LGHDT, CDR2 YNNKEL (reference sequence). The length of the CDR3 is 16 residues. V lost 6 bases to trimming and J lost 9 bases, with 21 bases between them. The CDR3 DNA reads TGTGCCAGCAGGAGGTCAGACCTAGGTTTGGCTTCACCCCTCCACTTT. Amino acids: CASRRSDLGLASPLHF.

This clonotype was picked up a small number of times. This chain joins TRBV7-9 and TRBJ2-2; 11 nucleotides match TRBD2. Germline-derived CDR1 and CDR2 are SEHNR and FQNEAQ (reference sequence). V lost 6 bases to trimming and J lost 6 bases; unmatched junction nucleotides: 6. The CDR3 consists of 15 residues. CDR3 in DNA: TGTGCCAGCAGAACAACTAGCGGGAGCGCCGGGGAGCTGTTTTTT. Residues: CASRTTSGSAGELFF.

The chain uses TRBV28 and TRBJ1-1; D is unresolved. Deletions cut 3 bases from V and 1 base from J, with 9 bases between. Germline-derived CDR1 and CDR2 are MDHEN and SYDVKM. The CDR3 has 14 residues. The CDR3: CASSFRLTNTEAFF. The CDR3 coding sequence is TGTGCCAGCAGTTTCAGGCTGACGAACACTGAAGCTTTCTTT.

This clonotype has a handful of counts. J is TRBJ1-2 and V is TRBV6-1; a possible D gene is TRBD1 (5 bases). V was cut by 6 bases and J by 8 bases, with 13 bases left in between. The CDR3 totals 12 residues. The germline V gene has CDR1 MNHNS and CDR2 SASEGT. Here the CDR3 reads CASRSGKEGYTF. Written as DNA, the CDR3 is TGTGCCAGCAGATCAGGGAAGGAGGGCTACACCTTC.